This T cell receptor (beta chain) is from a study of blood T cells in healthy people across ages. In this sample, this clonotype turned up a few times. Its antigen remains unknown. Study outcomes and limitations: Long-lived donors exceeded aged donors in naive CD4+ cells and diversity.

Combining a sample-barcoded 5' primer with a J-beta primer mix, a second PCR ran for about 7 to 11 cycles. TCRdb ran MiXCR on the 5' RACE reads and lists one entry per CDR3 protein. The sample has 1.5 million to 2 million distinct CDR3 sequences, about 39% seen once. The V and J ends lost 6 bases and 4 bases respectively, with 15 bases between them. The CDR3 extends over 15 amino acids. V gene TRBV12-3 or TRBV12-4 combines with J gene TRBJ1-4; D perhaps matches TRBD1 (5 bases). The sequencing sample was made of blood. This clonotype originated in a human donor in good health. The CDR3 DNA follows: TGTGCCAGCAGCATTACGGGACGGGGTAATGAAAAACTGTTTTTT. It is translated as CASSITGRGNEKLFF.